The table lists the clone carrying this TCR beta chain with many counts. The V and J ends lost 4 bases and 12 bases respectively, with 14 bases between them. The CDR3 is made up of 12 amino acids. Germline V gene data show CDR1 as SGHKS and CDR2 as YYEKEE (reference sequence). These data originate in a study of T-cell reconstitution after alpha-beta-depleted transplantation in children. Unique molecular identifiers were incorporated when the TCRbeta library was constructed. TCRdb itself ran the PCR reads through MiXCR, one entry per CDR3 protein. The table lists a few hundred thousand distinct CDR3 sequences, 7.5% to 10% of them singletons, with approximately 5.4% in the top ten.

The TCR originated in a human donor who donated a stem cell graft to a child with SCID. Here the sequenced sample was PBMCs from the stem cell graft donor, taken from the stem cell graft. The chain couples TRBV5-5 to TRBJ2-1; D gene unclear. CDR3 nucleotide sequence: TGTGCCAGCAGCGCCAACATGGTCGGGCAGTTCTTC. Amino acids: CASSANMVGQFF.